What follows describes a single TCR beta chain. Produced via immunoSEQ multiplex PCR; TCRdb's table is partial and in-frame only. In the table there are 120,000 to 150,000 clones, about 82% of which are singletons. Trimming stripped 0 bases from V and 4 bases from J, with 13 bases between. The germline gives CDR1 MGHRA, CDR2 YSYEKL. The CDR3 loop spans 17 amino acids. The data derive from a study of blood T cell repertoires in COVID-19. The chain joins TRBV4-1 to TRBJ1-6, with a tentative D call TRBD1 (5 bases). This TCR was sampled from a woman aged 35 to 49 who had recovered from COVID-19. The sequencing input was PBMCs or T cells enriched from blood (not recorded which). The CDR3 sequence: CASSQEGPGAYNSPLHF. Here the CDR3 DNA reads TGCGCCAGCAGCCAAGAAGGCCCTGGGGCTTATAATTCACCCCTCCACTTT.